One sample yielded the 14 T cell receptor beta chains listed below, sequenced in a study of regulatory T cells in long-lasting Graves disease. Arm-PCR with iRepertoire HTBI primers amplified the CDR3 regions for these TCR beta libraries. TCRdb called the multiplex PCR reads again in MiXCR, with one record for every CDR3 protein. The repertoire has 350,000 to 450,000 distinct CDR3 sequences, 15% of them found once; the top ten carry about 8%. Time point meaning: newly diagnosed GD, antithyroid drugs for less than 3 months. With RNA extracted from PBMCs as input, the TCR library was made. This sample was shared with a second study, whose subject was T cells in Graves' hyperthyroidism and ophthalmopathy.

This material consisted of peripheral blood mononuclear cells (PBMCs), taken at new diagnosis, from a patient treated with antithyroid drugs. Receptors were obtained from a woman in her 40s with Graves disease.

This clonotype was observed many times. The chain has TRBV10-3 and TRBJ2-3; 7 positions match TRBD2. The CDR3 totals 14 residues. The V gene end was trimmed by 5 bases and the J gene end by 5 bases; junction bases not matched to a gene: 7. CDR1 and CDR2 from the germline V gene are ENHRY and SYGVKD. In DNA form, the CDR3 reads TGTGCCATCAGTAGCGGGGTCCACGGAGATACGCAGTATTTT. Translation gives CAISSGVHGDTQYF.

This clonotype was found a few times. The chain has TRBV4-2 and TRBJ1-2; D not resolved. Per germline, CDR1 LGHNA and CDR2 YNFKEQ. V lost 0 bases and J lost 4, with 6 bases in between. CDR3 size: 13 residues. The DNA of the CDR3 is TGTGCCAGCAGCCAAGATCGGGCCTATGGCTACACCTTC. Translated: CASSQDRAYGYTF.

This clonotype was picked up many times. The rearrangement links TRBV7-2 to TRBJ1-5; D remains ambiguous. Germline-derived CDR1 and CDR2 are SGHTA and FQGNSA. Trimming left V 5 bases short and J 7 bases short, with 12 bases between. This CDR3 spans 13 amino acids. The CDR3 protein is CASSPRWEQPQHF. The CDR3 DNA follows: TGTGCCAGCAGCCCTCGATGGGAGCAGCCCCAGCATTTT.

There are a few counts of this clonotype. The gene calls are TRBV28 and TRBJ2-1, with 8 nucleotides matching TRBD1. The germline V gene encodes CDR1 MDHEN and CDR2 SYDVKM. The CDR3 has 13 residues. J lost 6 bases, V lost 5 bases, and 3 bases had no gene match. The CDR3 is CASSGQGVNEQFF. DNA of the CDR3: TGTGCCAGCAGTGGACAGGGAGTCAATGAGCAGTTCTTC. The full variable domain, with the rest looked up from reference TRBV28 and TRBJ2-1, is DVKVTQSSRYLVKRTGEKVFLECVQDMDHENMFWYRQDPGLGLRLIYFSYDVKMKEKGDIPEGYSVSREKKERFSLILESASTNQTSMYLCASSGQGVNEQFFGPGTRLTVL.

This clonotype was detected many times. The chain carries TRBV11-2 and TRBJ2-2, with D possibly matching TRBD2 (5 bases). This CDR3 has 13 amino acids. Trimming left V 5 bases short and J 7 bases short, with 11 bases between. Germline values: CDR1 SGHAT, CDR2 FQNNGV. The CDR3 region is CASSTLEFGELFF. The CDR3 coding sequence is TGTGCCAGCAGCACACTAGAATTCGGGGAGCTGTTTTTT.

In this sample, this clonotype turned up a few times. The chain combines TRBV3-1 with TRBJ2-1; D not certain. V was trimmed by 0 bases and J by 9 bases, leaving 15 bases between them. In germline, CDR1 is LGHDT, CDR2 YNNKEL (reference sequence). The CDR3 runs to 15 residues. The CDR3 loop is CASSQDLEWVSEQFF. The CDR3 DNA reads TGTGCCAGCAGCCAAGATTTGGAGTGGGTTTCTGAGCAGTTCTTC.

This clonotype has ten or more counts. The DNA for the CDR3 is TGTGCCAGCAGCAGACTAGCGGGAGGAGATACGCAGTATTTT. As protein: CASSRLAGGDTQYF. The V and J genes are TRBV19 and TRBJ2-3, with TRBD2 matching over 13 bases. Germline values: CDR1 LNHDA, CDR2 SQIVND (reference sequence). CDR3 size: 14 residues. J gave up 5 bases and V 9 bases, and 5 bases lay outside the gene matches.

This clonotype has a count of ten or more. The V and J genes are TRBV28 and TRBJ2-7; 7 bases map to TRBD2. The germline gives CDR1 MDHEN, CDR2 SYDVKM. V shed 3 bases and J 0 bases; nucleotides not matched to a gene: 5. The CDR3 sequence is 15 residues long. The CDR3 is CASSFRAGNSYEQYF. The DNA of the CDR3 is TGTGCCAGCAGTTTTAGAGCGGGGAACTCCTACGAGCAGTACTTC.

The chain recombines TRBV11-2 with TRBJ2-3; the D gene is possibly TRBD2 (6 bases). Trimming left V 5 bases short and J 4 bases short, with 19 bases between. The CDR3 runs to 16 residues. Germline V gene lookup returns CDR1 SGHAT and CDR2 FQNNGV. Here the CDR3 reads CASSVLVGSTADTQYF. For the CDR3, the DNA is TGTGCCAGCAGCGTCTTAGTCGGGAGTACAGCAGATACGCAGTATTTT.

The chain uses TRBV25-1 and TRBJ2-1; TRBD2 might be the D (5 bases). The length of the CDR3 is 16 residues. Trimming took off 3 bases at V and 7 bases at J, with 19 bases between the two ends. Germline CDR1 MGHDK, CDR2 SYGVNS. The CDR3 loop is CASSDHLGKWINEQFF. The CDR3 DNA reads as TGTGCCAGCAGTGACCACCTCGGGAAATGGATTAATGAGCAGTTCTTC.

The genes are TRBV6-5 and TRBJ1-5; D is ambiguous. There are 15 residues in the CDR3. The germline gives CDR1 MNHEY, CDR2 SVGAGI. Trimming pared 2 bases from V and 2 bases from J, leaving 10 bases between. CDR3 loop: CASSYSPAGNQPQHF. The CDR3 DNA sequence: TGTGCCAGCAGTTACAGTCCTGCGGGCAATCAGCCCCAGCATTTT.

This clonotype was detected ten times or more. This chain joins TRBV11-2 and TRBJ2-3; D is possibly TRBD1 (5 bases). Trimming removed 5 bases from V and 6 bases from J, with 15 bases in between. Germline loops: CDR1 SGHAT, CDR2 FQNNGV. The CDR3 length is 14 residues. CDR3 amino acids: CASSQNRQMDTQYF. CDR3 sequence (DNA): TGTGCCAGCAGCCAAAACAGGCAAATGGATACGCAGTATTTT.

This clonotype has a count of ten or more. This chain links TRBV20-1 with TRBJ2-3, with 13 bases matching TRBD2. V was clipped by 5 bases and J by 3 bases; unmatched bases: 5. CDR1 and CDR2 from the germline V gene are DFQATT and SNEGSKA (reference sequence). The CDR3 totals 15 residues. The CDR3 DNA follows: TGCAGTGCTGAGGGACTAGCGGGAAGGACAGATACGCAGTATTTT. Translating gives CSAEGLAGRTDTQYF.

This clonotype has only a few counts. DNA for the CDR3: TGCGCCAGCAGCCAAGGCGGTCTTAATGAAAAACTGTTTTTT. It specifies CASSQGGLNEKLFF. The rearrangement joins TRBV4-1 to TRBJ1-4; D not resolved. Trimming removed 1 base from V and 4 bases from J, with 7 bases in between. The CDR3 is made up of 14 amino acids. Germline assignment: CDR1 MGHRA and CDR2 YSYEKL.